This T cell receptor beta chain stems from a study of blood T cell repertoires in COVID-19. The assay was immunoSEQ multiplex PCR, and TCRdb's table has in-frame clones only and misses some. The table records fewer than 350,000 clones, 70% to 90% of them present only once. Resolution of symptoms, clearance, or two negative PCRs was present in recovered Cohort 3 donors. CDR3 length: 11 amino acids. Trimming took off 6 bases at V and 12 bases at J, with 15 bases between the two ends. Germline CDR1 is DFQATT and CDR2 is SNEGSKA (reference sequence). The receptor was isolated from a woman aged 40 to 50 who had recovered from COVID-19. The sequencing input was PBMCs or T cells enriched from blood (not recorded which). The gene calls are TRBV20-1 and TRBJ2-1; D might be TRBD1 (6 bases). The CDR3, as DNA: TGCAGTGCGTGGACAGACGTTGGGCAGTTCTTC. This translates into CSAWTDVGQFF.